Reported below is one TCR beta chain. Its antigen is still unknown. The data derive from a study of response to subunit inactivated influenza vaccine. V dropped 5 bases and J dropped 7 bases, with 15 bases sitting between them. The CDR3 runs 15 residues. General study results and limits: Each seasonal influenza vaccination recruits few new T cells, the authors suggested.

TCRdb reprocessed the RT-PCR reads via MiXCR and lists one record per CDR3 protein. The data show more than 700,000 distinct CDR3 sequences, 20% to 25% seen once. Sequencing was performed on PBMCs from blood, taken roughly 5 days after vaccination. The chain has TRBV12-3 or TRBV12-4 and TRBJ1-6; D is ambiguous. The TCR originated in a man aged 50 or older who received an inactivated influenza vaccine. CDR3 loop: CASSRGYRSNSPLHF. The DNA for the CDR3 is TGTGCCAGCAGTCGAGGGTATAGATCCAATTCACCCCTCCACTTT.